This T cell receptor (beta chain) emerged from a study of T cells in Graves' hyperthyroidism and ophthalmopathy. Study conclusions and caveats: Ophthalmopathy was distinguished from stable hyperthyroidism by 13 V-J signatures. The model anticipated ophthalmopathy a median around 6 months pre-onset.

Regions amplified from RNA transcripts were the TCR beta CDR3 regions. An initial round of RT-PCR targeting the TCR CDR3 relied on the HTBI primer set. TCRdb redid the calling of the multiplex PCR reads with MiXCR, one entry per CDR3 protein. The sample lists around 360,000 distinct CDR3 sequences, about 16% occurring once. PBMCs were collected from an approximately 10 ml volume of fresh peripheral blood. This clonotype came up many times. The antigen remains undetermined. Germline values: CDR1 SEHNR, CDR2 FQNEAQ (reference sequence). This CDR3 has 16 amino acids. V trimming: 5 bases; J trimming: 2 bases; junction bases outside the gene matches: 11.

The V and J genes are TRBV7-9 and TRBJ2-5; TRBD2 aligns across 7 bases. Sample: blood. The source is a woman aged 60-75 years with Graves' ophthalmopathy. The CDR3 is CASSPRGWDSQETQYF. The DNA of the CDR3 is TGTGCCAGCAGCCCGCGGGGGTGGGACTCACAAGAGACCCAGTACTTC.